This entry lists 28 T cell receptor beta chains sequenced from one sample in a study of shared clonotypes between healthy human individuals. TCRdb's copy holds only in-frame clones and misses some; the assay was immunoSEQ multiplex PCR. Among millions of clones listed, more than 90% were seen once. Sequencing was carried out using naive CD4+ T cells sorted from blood. Subset described: CD45RA+ positively selected. All receptors come from a man between 18 and 29 years old in good health.

Concerning this clone: Other DNA variants within this sample encode the same CDR3. CDR3 in amino acids: CASSPPGVFQAYEQYF. The CDR3 bases are TGTGCCAGCAGTCCGCCGGGCGTCTTTCAGGCCTACGAGCAGTACTTC. The chain couples TRBV28 to TRBJ2-7, with D unresolved. The V and J ends lost 5 bases and 2 bases respectively, with 19 bases between them. The CDR3 spans 16 residues. The V gene's germline CDR1 is MDHEN and CDR2 SYDVKM.

The chain couples TRBV6-5 to TRBJ2-3, with 8 positions matching TRBD2. CDR3 length: 14 amino acids. J lost 7 bases, V lost 6 bases, and 9 bases had no gene match. Germline V CDR1 and CDR2: MNHEY, SVGAGI. The CDR3 bases are TGTGCCAGCAGCAAGGGCCTAGCGGGTTATACGCAGTATTTT. This codes for CASSKGLAGYTQYF.

V is TRBV29-1 and J is TRBJ2-5; weak D call: TRBD2 (7 bases). This CDR3 region has 14 residues. Trimming stripped 7 bases from V and 1 base from J, with 16 bases between. CDR1 and CDR2 from the germline V gene are SQVTM and ANQGSEA. CDR3 coding DNA: TGCAGCGCCGGAAGGGGGGGAAGCCAAGAGACCCAGTACTTC. Translating it yields CSAGRGGSQETQYF. The full variable domain, completed using reference TRBV29-1 and TRBJ2-5, is SAVISQKPSRDICQRGTSLTIQCQVDSQVTMMFWYRQQPGQSLTLIATANQGSEATYESGFVIDKFPISRPNLTFSTLTVSNMSPEDSSIYLCSAGRGGSQETQYFGPGTRLLVL.

Concerning this clone: The sample contains more than one DNA sequence encoding this CDR3. This sequence joins TRBV10-3 and TRBJ2-7; D is ambiguous. Trimming took off 3 bases at V and 4 bases at J, with 10 bases between the two ends. Germline V gene lookup returns CDR1 ENHRY and CDR2 SYGVKD. The CDR3 spans 13 residues. CDR3 in DNA: TGTGCCATCAGTGACCTTGGACCTTACGAGCAGTACTTC. Translation gives CAISDLGPYEQYF.

This rearrangement joins TRBV5-8 to TRBJ2-2; 8 bases map to TRBD1. The CDR3 runs to 15 residues. Germline V CDR1 and CDR2: SGHTS, YDEGEE. Trimming cost V 5 bases and J 4 bases; bases outside gene matches: 7. The CDR3 DNA is TGTGCCAGCAGTCCGGGACAGGCTTTCACCGGGGAGCTGTTTTTT. Translation gives CASSPGQAFTGELFF.

The chain couples TRBV30 to TRBJ2-1, with TRBD2 matching 8 bases. The V segment lost 6 bases and the J segment 6 bases; nucleotides outside the gene matches: 1. The CDR3 is 11 residues long. Germline V gene lookup returns CDR1 GTSNPN and CDR2 SVGIG (reference sequence). CDR3 sequence: CACAGGNEQFF. As DNA, the CDR3 is TGTGCCTGTGCGGGGGGCAATGAGCAGTTCTTC.

This clone was detected only a few times. The chain employs TRBV6-1 and TRBJ1-5, with TRBD1 identical over 7 bases. Looked up from germline, CDR1 is MNHNS and CDR2 is SASEGT. V gave up 3 bases and J gave up 2 bases; unmatched junction bases: 4. The CDR3 totals 15 residues. DNA of the CDR3: TGTGCCAGCAGTGAGAACAGGGGCGGCAATCAGCCCCAGCATTTT. The encoded protein is CASSENRGGNQPQHF.

The V gene is TRBV7-8, the J gene TRBJ2-5; TRBD2 is a possible D gene (6 bases). In germline, CDR1 is SGHVS, CDR2 FQNEAQ. Trimming removed 10 bases from V and 5 bases from J, with 8 bases in between. CDR3 length: 10 residues. The CDR3 is CATEGETQYF. The CDR3 DNA reads TGTGCCACGGAGGGGGAGACCCAGTACTTC.

This chain uses TRBV13 with TRBJ1-1; 9 nucleotides match TRBD1. The junction had 3 bases not matched to a gene; V was cut back by 0 bases and J by 10 bases. The length of the CDR3 is 13 residues. In germline, CDR1 is PRHDT, CDR2 FYEKMQ (reference sequence). The CDR3 spells CASSLGRQGVAFF. The CDR3 DNA follows: TGTGCCAGCAGCTTAGGACGACAGGGGGTAGCTTTCTTT.

The chain couples TRBV7-8 to TRBJ2-2; D is uncertain. The CDR3 is 16 residues long. Trimming pared 3 bases from V and 0 bases from J, leaving 11 bases between. Germline assignment: CDR1 SGHVS and CDR2 FQNEAQ. The CDR3 region has the DNA TGTGCCAGCAGCTTCCGGACCCTCCCGAACACCGGGGAGCTGTTTTTT. Its translation is CASSFRTLPNTGELFF.

CDR3 region: CASSSIILWGQGGSPLHF. For the CDR3, the DNA is TGTGCCAGCAGCTCTATTATTTTGTGGGGACAGGGGGGTTCACCCCTCCACTTT. The chain carries TRBV7-3 and TRBJ1-6, with 11 positions matching TRBD1. Germline CDR1 is SGHTA and CDR2 is FQGTGA. The trim removed 4 bases at V and 9 bases at J, leaving 14 bases unmatched. The CDR3 extends over 18 amino acids.

The V call is TRBV2, the J call TRBJ2-5; maybe TRBD2 (5 bases). The CDR3 length is 12 residues. V was pared by 8 bases and J by 7 bases, with 14 bases between. Germline V gene data show CDR1 as SNHLY and CDR2 as FYNNEI. CDR3 sequence (DNA): TGTGCCAGCGGGTACCTAGAGGGGACCCAGTACTTC. The encoded protein is CASGYLEGTQYF.

The J gene is TRBJ2-5, the V gene TRBV2; possibly TRBD1 or TRBD2 for D (6 bases each). V was cut by 0 bases and J by 4 bases, with 18 bases left in between. The germline V gene encodes CDR1 SNHLY and CDR2 FYNNEI. The CDR3 is made up of 17 amino acids. CDR3 bases: TGTGCCAGCAGTGAAGCGGAGGGGGGCAGGATTCGAGAGACCCAGTACTTC. This sequence encodes CASSEAEGGRIRETQYF.

The CDR3 is CASGFFSGGYNEQFF. The CDR3 DNA reads TGTGCTAGTGGTTTCTTTAGCGGGGGCTACAATGAGCAGTTCTTC. The chain employs TRBV12-5 and TRBJ2-1, with 9 nucleotides matching TRBD2. This CDR3 is built from 15 residues. Germline V lookup: CDR1 LGHNT, CDR2 FRNRAP. Unmatched junction bases numbered 3, after V lost 3 bases and J lost 3 bases.

This clone was seen a handful of times. The rearrangement links TRBV28 to TRBJ1-1, with D possibly matching TRBD1 (6 bases). The CDR3 extends over 16 amino acids. Germline V gene sequence: CDR1 MDHEN, CDR2 SYDVKM. The V end lost 5 bases, the J end lost 5 bases, and 21 bases lay between the germline ends. DNA of the CDR3: TGTGCCAGCAGTCCCACCCTATACAGGGAAGGAACTGAAGCTTTCTTT. Protein: CASSPTLYREGTEAFF.

This clone was picked up one time. The chain uses TRBV2 and TRBJ2-3; 10 positions match TRBD2. Germline trimming cut 7 bases from V and 5 bases from J; bases unmatched to any gene: 0. CDR1 SNHLY and CDR2 FYNNEI come from the germline V gene. This CDR3 region has 12 residues. The CDR3 protein is CASIAGGDTQYF. In DNA, the CDR3 is TGTGCCAGCATAGCGGGAGGAGATACGCAGTATTTT.

This clone was seen only once. CDR3 DNA: TGTGCCAGCAGTTTTAAAGGGGTAGGCTACGAGCAGTACTTC. It yields the protein CASSFKGVGYEQYF. The chain employs TRBV27 and TRBJ2-7; a weak D match, TRBD1 (5 bases). V lost 3 bases and J 3 bases, leaving 12 bases between the germline ends. Germline lookup yields CDR1 MNHEY and CDR2 SMNVEV (reference sequence). This CDR3 contains 14 residues.

The chain is built from TRBV7-2 and TRBJ1-1, with TRBD1 as a possible D gene (6 bases). The germline V gene encodes CDR1 SGHTA and CDR2 FQGNSA. Trimming took 5 bases from V and 7 from J, leaving 14 bases between them. CDR3 length: 13 residues. The CDR3 sequence: CASSPLGGFEAFF. The CDR3 DNA follows: TGTGCCAGCAGCCCCCTCGGGGGCTTTGAAGCTTTCTTT.

This chain links TRBV7-2 with TRBJ2-7; D gene uncertain. The germline V and J ends were trimmed by 5 bases and 2 bases, with 13 bases remaining between them. This CDR3 region has 14 residues. Germline CDR1 SGHTA, CDR2 FQGNSA. The CDR3 loop reads CASSRPPKTYEQYF. CDR3 nucleotides: TGTGCCAGCAGCCGGCCGCCTAAGACCTACGAGCAGTACTTC.

J is TRBJ2-1 and V is TRBV19; 10 nucleotides agree with TRBD2. This CDR3 spans 15 amino acids. The J segment lost 8 bases and the V segment lost 4 bases, leaving 8 bases of the junction unmatched. The V gene's germline CDR1 is LNHDA and CDR2 SQIVND (reference sequence). The CDR3 protein is CASSTRLAGSYEQFF. In nucleotides, the CDR3 is TGTGCCAGTAGTACCAGACTAGCGGGTAGTTATGAGCAGTTCTTC.

V is TRBV10-3 and J is TRBJ2-7, with 7 bases matching TRBD1. The CDR3 spans 16 residues. With 6 bases clipped from V and 0 bases from J, the junction kept 11 bases outside the gene matches. Germline V CDR1 and CDR2: ENHRY, SYGVKD. Written as DNA, the CDR3 is TGTGCCATCAGCCCCTGGGACAGCTTGAGCTCCTACGAGCAGTACTTC. Translation gives CAISPWDSLSSYEQYF.

This chain joins TRBV18 and TRBJ1-5, with a tentative D call TRBD1 (6 bases). The ends were cut back, 3 bases at V and 1 base at J, with 10 bases in the middle. The length of the CDR3 is 15 residues. Germline values: CDR1 KGHSH, CDR2 LQKENI. The CDR3 bases are TGTGCCAGCTCACCTGGGGGACAAAGCAATCAGCCCCAGCATTTT. Translation gives CASSPGGQSNQPQHF.

As to this clone: One end of the junction varies from germline; a read error may be responsible. The sample contains more than one DNA sequence encoding this CDR3. The J gene is TRBJ2-5, the V gene TRBV7-7, with a tentative D call TRBD2 (5 bases). Germline assignment: CDR1 SSHAT and CDR2 FNYEAQ (reference sequence). The CDR3 is 13 residues long. Here the CDR3 reads CASSLAGLETQYF. As DNA, the CDR3 is TGTGCTAGCAGCTTAGCTGGACTAGAGACCCAGTACTTC.

A note on this clone: The sample carries other DNA sequences with the same CDR3. V gene TRBV9 combines with J gene TRBJ2-7; the D is unclear. V was cut by 0 bases and J by 2 bases, with 9 bases left in between. CDR1 is SGDLS and CDR2 is YYNGEE in the germline V gene. There are 14 residues in the CDR3. Here the CDR3 reads CASSVGGRAYEQYF. CDR3 sequence (DNA): TGTGCCAGCAGCGTAGGGGGAAGGGCCTACGAGCAGTACTTC. Based on the CDR3 plus reference TRBV9 and TRBJ2-7, the full variable domain is DSGVTQTPKHLITATGQRVTLRCSPRSGDLSVYWYQQSLDQGLQFLIQYYNGEERAKGNILERFSAQQFPDLHSELNLSSLELGDSALYFCASSVGGRAYEQYFGPGTRLTVT.

The rearrangement links TRBV30 to TRBJ2-5, with D possibly being TRBD1 (5 bases). Trimming removed 3 bases from V and 2 bases from J, with 7 bases in between. Germline V gives CDR1 GTSNPN, CDR2 SVGIG (reference sequence). This CDR3 comprises 12 residues. The CDR3 reads CAWSRQQETQYF. The CDR3 DNA follows: TGTGCCTGGAGCAGACAGCAAGAGACCCAGTACTTC.

This clone appeared a single time. The V gene is TRBV2, the J gene TRBJ2-7, with D maybe TRBD2 (5 bases). The CDR3 runs 13 residues. Germline CDR1 SNHLY, CDR2 FYNNEI. With 4 bases removed from V and 4 bases from J, the gap between germline ends came to 11 bases. The CDR3 bases are TGTGCCAGCAGTGGACGGGATCAATACGAGCAGTACTTC. Protein: CASSGRDQYEQYF.

This clone showed up just once. This chain joins TRBV6-5 and TRBJ1-1; D may be TRBD1 (6 bases). Trimming cost V 5 bases and J 3 bases, with 10 bases left between them. The CDR3 totals 13 residues. Germline V gives CDR1 MNHEY, CDR2 SVGAGI. The CDR3 coding sequence is TGTGCCAGCAGTAGGGGGGAATACACTGAAGCTTTCTTT. It yields the protein CASSRGEYTEAFF.

The V call is TRBV4-1, the J call TRBJ2-1; 7 bases agree with TRBD2. Trimming at V came to 4 bases and at J to 2 bases, leaving 8 bases not matched to a gene. CDR1 and CDR2 (germline): MGHRA, YSYEKL. The CDR3 extends over 16 amino acids. As DNA, the CDR3 is TGCGCCAGCAGCCCAAACCCGGGACTACCCTACAATGAGCAGTTCTTC. Amino acids: CASSPNPGLPYNEQFF.